A selection of T cell receptor beta chains follows, all from one sample in a study of radiation and T cells in renal cell carcinoma. Generated by immunoSEQ multiplex PCR, the TCRdb table keeps only in-frame clones and is missing some. Here the sample spans around 160,000 clones, 88% being singletons. The sample in question was blood, obtained from a patient whose treatment included radiotherapy and nephrectomy. The receptors were sampled from a woman between 65 and 79 years old with renal cell carcinoma. CDR3s include the opening cysteine and the closing phenylalanine or tryptophan. Each record gives: CDR3 protein, CDR3 DNA, V gene, J gene, D gene, CDR3 length, clone size. D genes are given only for firm matches. Expanded clones get a size class; other rows say once, few or many, or leave the size out.

CDR3aa: CASSVGFGGRYEQYF
CDR3nt: TGTGCCAGCAGCGTAGGTTTTGGTGGACGCTACGAGCAGTACTTC
v_gene: TRBV9
j_gene: TRBJ2-7
d_gene: NA
len: 15
abundance: NA

CDR3aa: CASSQDVSDEQFF
CDR3nt: TGTGCCAGCAGCCAAGATGTAAGCGATGAGCAGTTCTTC
v_gene: TRBV4-2
j_gene: TRBJ2-1
d_gene: NA
len: 13
abundance: NA

CDR3aa: CASSLGQANYGYTF
CDR3nt: TGTGCCAGCAGCTTAGGGCAGGCTAACTATGGCTACACCTTC
v_gene: TRBV7-6
j_gene: TRBJ1-2
d_gene: NA
len: 14
abundance: NA

CDR3aa: CASRTGPYQNIQYF
CDR3nt: TGTGCCAGTAGAACAGGGCCATACCAAAACATTCAGTACTTC
v_gene: TRBV2
j_gene: TRBJ2-4
d_gene: NA
len: 14
abundance: NA

CDR3aa: CASSSSGQGQLFF
CDR3nt: TGCGCCAGCAGCTCCTCGGGACAGGGACAACTGTTTTTT
v_gene: TRBV5-1
j_gene: TRBJ1-4
d_gene: TRBD1
len: 13
abundance: NA

CDR3aa: CASSLEVGSSPLHF
CDR3nt: TGCGCCAGCAGCTTGGAAGTTGGGTCTTCACCCCTCCACTTT
v_gene: TRBV5-1
j_gene: TRBJ1-6
d_gene: NA
len: 14
abundance: NA

CDR3aa: CASSEVTIPGNTIYF
CDR3nt: TGTGCCAGCAGTGAGGTCACTATACCCGGAAACACCATATATTTT
v_gene: TRBV2
j_gene: TRBJ1-3
d_gene: NA
len: 15
abundance: NA

CDR3aa: CASRWGAIVVADTQYF
CDR3nt: TGTGCCTCCAGGTGGGGGGCAATAGTAGTGGCAGATACGCAGTATTTT
v_gene: TRBV2
j_gene: TRBJ2-3
d_gene: NA
len: 16
abundance: NA

CDR3aa: CASRGGPTRRETQYF
CDR3nt: TGTGCCAGTAGGGGGGGGCCTACTAGGCGGGAGACCCAGTACTTC
v_gene: TRBV19
j_gene: TRBJ2-5
d_gene: NA
len: 15
abundance: NA

CDR3aa: CASSSGTSDESTQYF
CDR3nt: TGTGCCAGCAGCTCAGGGACTAGCGATGAATCTACGCAGTATTTT
v_gene: TRBV4-2
j_gene: TRBJ2-3
d_gene: TRBD2
len: 15
abundance: NA

CDR3aa: CASSQMNRKYGYTF
CDR3nt: TGCGCCAGCAGCCAAATGAACAGGAAATATGGCTACACCTTC
v_gene: TRBV4-1
j_gene: TRBJ1-2
d_gene: NA
len: 14
abundance: NA

CDR3aa: CAGTGGNFYGYTF
CDR3nt: TGTGCCGGGACAGGGGGTAACTTCTATGGCTACACCTTC
v_gene: TRBV30
j_gene: TRBJ1-2
d_gene: TRBD1
len: 13
abundance: NA

CDR3aa: CASSEGVRGTEAFF
CDR3nt: TGTGCCAGCAGTGAAGGGGTTAGAGGAACTGAAGCTTTCTTT
v_gene: TRBV2
j_gene: TRBJ1-1
d_gene: NA
len: 14
abundance: few

CDR3aa: CASSLARGAGTEAFF
CDR3nt: TGCGCCAGCAGCTTGGCCCGGGGGGCAGGGACTGAAGCTTTCTTT
v_gene: TRBV5-1
j_gene: TRBJ1-1
d_gene: NA
len: 15
abundance: NA

CDR3aa: CASIKTLSSYEQYF
CDR3nt: TGTGCCAGCATCAAAACATTGAGCTCCTACGAGCAGTACTTC
v_gene: TRBV6-6
j_gene: TRBJ2-7
d_gene: NA
len: 14
abundance: NA

CDR3aa: CASSLEVNQPQHF
CDR3nt: TGCGCCAGCAGCTTGGAGGTCAATCAGCCCCAGCATTTT
v_gene: TRBV5-1
j_gene: TRBJ1-5
d_gene: NA
len: 13
abundance: NA

CDR3aa: CASSPRAGGRTDTQYF
CDR3nt: TGTGCCAGCAGCCCCCGAGCGGGGGGGAGGACAGATACGCAGTATTTT
v_gene: TRBV27
j_gene: TRBJ2-3
d_gene: TRBD2
len: 16
abundance: NA

CDR3aa: CASSQSPRGPGGYTF
CDR3nt: TGCGCCAGCAGCCAAAGCCCCAGGGGGCCAGGGGGCTACACCTTC
v_gene: TRBV4-1
j_gene: TRBJ1-2
d_gene: TRBD1
len: 15
abundance: NA

CDR3aa: CAISESGANSYNEQFF
CDR3nt: TGTGCCATCAGTGAGTCGGGAGCTAACTCCTACAATGAGCAGTTCTTC
v_gene: TRBV10-3
j_gene: TRBJ2-1
d_gene: NA
len: 16
abundance: NA

CDR3aa: CASSPGGTEAFF
CDR3nt: TGTGCCAGCAGTCCGGGAGGCACTGAAGCTTTCTTT
v_gene: TRBV27
j_gene: TRBJ1-1
d_gene: NA
len: 12
abundance: NA

CDR3aa: CASSEVVGTTNYGYTF
CDR3nt: TGTGCCAGCAGTGAGGTTGTCGGGACAACTAACTATGGCTACACCTTC
v_gene: TRBV2
j_gene: TRBJ1-2
d_gene: NA
len: 16
abundance: NA

CDR3aa: CASSLFRTANTEAFF
CDR3nt: TGTGCCAGCAGCCTATTTAGGACAGCCAACACTGAAGCTTTCTTT
v_gene: TRBV7-2
j_gene: TRBJ1-1
d_gene: NA
len: 15
abundance: NA

CDR3aa: CASSWGRGNTEAFF
CDR3nt: TGTGCCAGCAGCTGGGGACGGGGGAACACTGAAGCTTTCTTT
v_gene: TRBV7-2
j_gene: TRBJ1-1
d_gene: NA
len: 14
abundance: NA

CDR3aa: CASSPGQNYGYTF
CDR3nt: TGTGCCAGCAGTCCGGGACAGAACTATGGCTACACCTTC
v_gene: TRBV6-1
j_gene: TRBJ1-2
d_gene: TRBD1
len: 13
abundance: NA

CDR3aa: CASSRDRAPTYGYTF
CDR3nt: TGTGCCAGCTCCCGGGACAGGGCGCCGACTTATGGCTACACCTTC
v_gene: TRBV11-2
j_gene: TRBJ1-2
d_gene: TRBD1
len: 15
abundance: NA

CDR3aa: CASSPGGEQPQHF
CDR3nt: TGTGCCAGTAGTCCAGGGGGCGAGCAGCCCCAGCATTTT
v_gene: TRBV19
j_gene: TRBJ1-5
d_gene: TRBD1
len: 13
abundance: few

CDR3aa: CASSRTGLGQPQHF
CDR3nt: TGTGCCAGCAGCCGGACAGGGTTAGGTCAGCCCCAGCATTTT
v_gene: TRBV7-9
j_gene: TRBJ1-5
d_gene: TRBD1
len: 14
abundance: NA

CDR3aa: CASSLDRGRYGYTF
CDR3nt: TGTGCCAGCAGCTTAGACAGGGGGCGATATGGCTACACCTTC
v_gene: TRBV5-4
j_gene: TRBJ1-2
d_gene: TRBD1
len: 14
abundance: NA

CDR3aa: CASRFSGGGETQYF
CDR3nt: TGTGCCAGCCGGTTTAGCGGGGGGGGAGAGACCCAGTACTTC
v_gene: TRBV6-1
j_gene: TRBJ2-5
d_gene: TRBD2
len: 14
abundance: NA

CDR3aa: CASSPTAGLNYGYTF
CDR3nt: TGTGCCAGCAGCCCTACTGCAGGACTTAACTATGGCTACACCTTC
v_gene: TRBV5-4
j_gene: TRBJ1-2
d_gene: NA
len: 15
abundance: NA

CDR3aa: CASSLSGSGFVHAFF
CDR3nt: TGTGCCAGCAGCTTATCAGGAAGCGGGTTCGTGCATGCTTTCTTT
v_gene: TRBV11-2
j_gene: TRBJ1-1
d_gene: NA
len: 15
abundance: NA